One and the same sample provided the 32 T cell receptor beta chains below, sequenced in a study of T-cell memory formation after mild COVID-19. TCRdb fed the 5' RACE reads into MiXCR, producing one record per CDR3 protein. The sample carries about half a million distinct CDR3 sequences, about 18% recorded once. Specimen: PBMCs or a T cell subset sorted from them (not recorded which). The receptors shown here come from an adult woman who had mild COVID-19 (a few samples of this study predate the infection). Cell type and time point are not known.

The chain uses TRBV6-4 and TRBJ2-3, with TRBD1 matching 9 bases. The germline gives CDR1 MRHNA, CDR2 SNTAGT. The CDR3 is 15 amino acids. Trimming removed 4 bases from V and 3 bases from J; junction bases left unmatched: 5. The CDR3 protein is CASSGGQGKTDTQYF. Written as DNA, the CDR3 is TGTGCCAGCAGTGGGGGACAGGGAAAGACAGATACGCAGTATTTT.

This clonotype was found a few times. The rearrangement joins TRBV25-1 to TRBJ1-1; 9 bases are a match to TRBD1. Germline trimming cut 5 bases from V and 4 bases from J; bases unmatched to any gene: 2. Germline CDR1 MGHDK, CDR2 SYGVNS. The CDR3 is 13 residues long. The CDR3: CASSYRGRTEAFF. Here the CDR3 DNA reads TGTGCCAGCAGTTACAGGGGGCGCACTGAAGCTTTCTTT.

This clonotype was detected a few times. Here the CDR3 DNA reads TGTGCCAGCAGCCAAACGAACAGGGAATCTTATGGCTACACCTTC. Encoded protein: CASSQTNRESYGYTF. The rearrangement joins TRBV3-1 to TRBJ1-2, with a possible D match to TRBD1 (6 bases). The CDR3 length is 15 residues. Trimming left V 2 bases short and J 5 bases short, with 15 bases between. CDR1 is LGHDT and CDR2 is YNNKEL in the germline V gene (reference sequence).

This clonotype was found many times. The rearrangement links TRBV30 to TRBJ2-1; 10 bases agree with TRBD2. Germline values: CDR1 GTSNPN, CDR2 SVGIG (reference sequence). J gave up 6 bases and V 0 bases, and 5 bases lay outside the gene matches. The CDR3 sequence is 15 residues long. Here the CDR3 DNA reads TGTGCCTGGAGTGTCGAACTAGCGGGGCCCAATGAGCAGTTCTTC. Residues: CAWSVELAGPNEQFF. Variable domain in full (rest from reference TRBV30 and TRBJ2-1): SQTIHQWPATLVQPVGSPLSLECTVEGTSNPNLYWYRQAAGRGLQLLFYSVGIGQISSEVPQNLSASRPQDRQFILSSKKLLLSDSGFYLCAWSVELAGPNEQFFGPGTRLTVL.

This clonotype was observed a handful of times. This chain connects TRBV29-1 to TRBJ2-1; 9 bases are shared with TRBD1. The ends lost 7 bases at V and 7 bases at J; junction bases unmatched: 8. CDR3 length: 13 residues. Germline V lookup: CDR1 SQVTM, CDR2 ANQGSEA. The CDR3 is CSAPGQGWNEQFF. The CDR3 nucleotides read TGCAGCGCCCCGGGACAGGGTTGGAATGAGCAGTTCTTC.

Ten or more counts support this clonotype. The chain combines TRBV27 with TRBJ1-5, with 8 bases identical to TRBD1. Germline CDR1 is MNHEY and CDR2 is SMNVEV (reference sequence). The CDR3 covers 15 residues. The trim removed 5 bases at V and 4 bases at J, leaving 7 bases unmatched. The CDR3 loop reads CASSATGGPNQPQHF. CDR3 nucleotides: TGTGCCAGCAGTGCCACAGGGGGGCCAAATCAGCCCCAGCATTTT.

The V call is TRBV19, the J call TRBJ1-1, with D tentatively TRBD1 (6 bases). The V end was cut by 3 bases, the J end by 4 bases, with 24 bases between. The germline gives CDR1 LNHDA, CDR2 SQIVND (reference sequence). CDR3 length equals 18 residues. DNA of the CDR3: TGTGCCAGTAGTATCGAGTTCCGTAGGGGGAGTTTTGGCACTGAAGCTTTCTTT. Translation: CASSIEFRRGSFGTEAFF.

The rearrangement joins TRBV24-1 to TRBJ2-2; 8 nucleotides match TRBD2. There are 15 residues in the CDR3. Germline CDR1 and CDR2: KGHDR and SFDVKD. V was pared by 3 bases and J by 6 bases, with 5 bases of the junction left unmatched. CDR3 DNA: TGTGCCACCAGTGATCCAGCGACTAGCGCCGGGGAGCTGTTTTTT. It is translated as CATSDPATSAGELFF.

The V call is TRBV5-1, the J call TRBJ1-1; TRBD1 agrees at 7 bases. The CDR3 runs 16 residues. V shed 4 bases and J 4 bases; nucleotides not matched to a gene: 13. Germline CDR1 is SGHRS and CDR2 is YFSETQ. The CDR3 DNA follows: TGCGCCAGCAGCGGCGGACAGGCCTCCGGATCCACTGAAGCTTTCTTT. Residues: CASSGGQASGSTEAFF.

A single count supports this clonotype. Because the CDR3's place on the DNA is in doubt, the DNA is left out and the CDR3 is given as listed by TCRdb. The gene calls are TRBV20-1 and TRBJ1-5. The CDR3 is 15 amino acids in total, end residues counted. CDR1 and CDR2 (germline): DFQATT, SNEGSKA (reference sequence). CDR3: CSAKPFGPGNQPQHF.

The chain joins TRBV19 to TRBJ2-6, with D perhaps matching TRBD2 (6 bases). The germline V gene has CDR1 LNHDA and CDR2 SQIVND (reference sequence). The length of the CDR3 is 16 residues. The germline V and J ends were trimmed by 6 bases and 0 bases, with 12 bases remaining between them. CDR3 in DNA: TGTGCCAGTAGGGGACTCAGGAGCTCTGGGGCCAACGTCCTGACTTTC. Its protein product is CASRGLRSSGANVLTF.

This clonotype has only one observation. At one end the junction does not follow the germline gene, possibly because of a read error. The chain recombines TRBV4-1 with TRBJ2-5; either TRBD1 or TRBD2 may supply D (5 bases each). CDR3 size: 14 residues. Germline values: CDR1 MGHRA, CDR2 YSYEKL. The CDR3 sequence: CASSQGVAREAQYF. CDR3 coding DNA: TGCGCCAGCAGCCAGGGGGTTGCGAGAGAGGCCCAGTACTTC.

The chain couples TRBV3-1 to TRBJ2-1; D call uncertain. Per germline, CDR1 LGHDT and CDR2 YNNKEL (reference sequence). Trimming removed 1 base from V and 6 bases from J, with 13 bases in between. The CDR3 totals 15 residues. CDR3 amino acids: CASSQVLEMTNEQFF. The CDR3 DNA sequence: TGTGCCAGCAGCCAAGTACTGGAGATGACCAATGAGCAGTTCTTC.

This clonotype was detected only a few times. CDR3 sequence reads: CATSDSPGRDNQPQHF. CDR3 coding DNA: TGTGCCACCAGTGATTCCCCGGGTAGGGACAATCAGCCCCAGCATTTT. This chain links TRBV24-1 with TRBJ1-5; D is ambiguous. V lost 2 bases and J lost 3, with 13 bases in between. CDR1 and CDR2 (germline): KGHDR, SFDVKD. This CDR3 has 16 amino acids.

The CDR3 DNA sequence: TGTGCCAGTCAGAGTCGGGGACCAGGGACCCAGTACTTC. Its protein is CASQSRGPGTQYF. V and J are TRBV6-6 and TRBJ2-5, with D tentatively TRBD1 or TRBD2 (5 bases each). V gave up 9 bases and J gave up 7 bases, with 18 bases separating them. The CDR3 covers 13 residues. CDR1 is MNHNY, CDR2 SVGAGI, per germline (reference sequence).

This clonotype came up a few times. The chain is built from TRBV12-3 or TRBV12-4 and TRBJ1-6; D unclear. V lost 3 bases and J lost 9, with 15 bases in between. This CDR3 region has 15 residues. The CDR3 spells CASSLIGLEGSPLHF. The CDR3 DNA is TGTGCCAGCAGTTTGATAGGGCTGGAGGGTTCACCCCTCCACTTT.

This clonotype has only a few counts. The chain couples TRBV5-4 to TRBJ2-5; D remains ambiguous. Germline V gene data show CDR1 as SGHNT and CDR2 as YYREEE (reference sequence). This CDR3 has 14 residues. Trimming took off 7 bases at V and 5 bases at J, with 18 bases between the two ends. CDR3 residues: CASGHNPGWETQYF. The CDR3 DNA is TGTGCCAGCGGTCACAACCCAGGCTGGGAGACCCAGTACTTC.

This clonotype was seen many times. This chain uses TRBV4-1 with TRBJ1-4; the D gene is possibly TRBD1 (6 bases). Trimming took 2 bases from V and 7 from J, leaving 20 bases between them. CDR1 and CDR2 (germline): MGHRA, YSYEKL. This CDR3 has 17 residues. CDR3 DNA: TGCGCCAGCAGCCAACCGCCAGCCAGGGGTCGAGGTGAAAAACTGTTTTTT. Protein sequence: CASSQPPARGRGEKLFF.

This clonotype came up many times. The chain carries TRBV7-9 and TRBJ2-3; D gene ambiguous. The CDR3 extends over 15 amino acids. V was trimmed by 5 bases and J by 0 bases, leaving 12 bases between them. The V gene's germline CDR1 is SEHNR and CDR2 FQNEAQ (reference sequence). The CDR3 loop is CASSGRQVSTDTQYF. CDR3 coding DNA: TGTGCCAGCAGCGGCCGTCAGGTTAGCACAGATACGCAGTATTTT. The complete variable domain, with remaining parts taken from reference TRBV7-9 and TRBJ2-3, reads DTGVSQNPRHKITKRGQNVTFRCDPISEHNRLYWYRQTLGQGPEFLTYFQNEAQLEKSRLLSDRFSAERPKGSFSTLEIQRTEQGDSAMYLCASSGRQVSTDTQYFGPGTRLTVL.

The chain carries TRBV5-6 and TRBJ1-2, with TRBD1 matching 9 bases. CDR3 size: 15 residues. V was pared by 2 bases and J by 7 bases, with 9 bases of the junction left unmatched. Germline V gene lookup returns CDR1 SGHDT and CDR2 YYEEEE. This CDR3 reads CASSFIQGALFGYTF. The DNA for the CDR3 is TGTGCCAGCAGCTTCATACAGGGGGCCCTATTTGGCTACACCTTC. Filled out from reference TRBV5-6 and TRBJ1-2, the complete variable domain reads DAGVTQSPTHLIKTRGQQVTLRCSPKSGHDTVSWYQQALGQGPQFIFQYYEEEERQRGNFPDRFSGHQFPNYSSELNVNALLLGDSALYLCASSFIQGALFGYTFGSGTRLTVV.

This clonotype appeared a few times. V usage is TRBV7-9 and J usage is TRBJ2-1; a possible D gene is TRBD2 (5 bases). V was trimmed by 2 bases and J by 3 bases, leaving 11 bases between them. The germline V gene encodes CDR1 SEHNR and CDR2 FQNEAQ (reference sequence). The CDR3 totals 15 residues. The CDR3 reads CASSLKTTVYNEQFF. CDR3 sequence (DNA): TGTGCCAGCAGCTTAAAGACTACAGTCTACAATGAGCAGTTCTTC. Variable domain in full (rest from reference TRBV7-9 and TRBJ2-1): DTGVSQNPRHKITKRGQNVTFRCDPISEHNRLYWYRQTLGQGPEFLTYFQNEAQLEKSRLLSDRFSAERPKGSFSTLEIQRTEQGDSAMYLCASSLKTTVYNEQFFGPGTRLTVL.

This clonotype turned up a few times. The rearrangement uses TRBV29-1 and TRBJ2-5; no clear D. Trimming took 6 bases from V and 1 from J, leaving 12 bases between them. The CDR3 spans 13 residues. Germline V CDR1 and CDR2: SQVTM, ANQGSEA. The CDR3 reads CSVSGASQETQYF. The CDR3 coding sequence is TGCAGCGTCTCAGGAGCAAGCCAAGAGACCCAGTACTTC.

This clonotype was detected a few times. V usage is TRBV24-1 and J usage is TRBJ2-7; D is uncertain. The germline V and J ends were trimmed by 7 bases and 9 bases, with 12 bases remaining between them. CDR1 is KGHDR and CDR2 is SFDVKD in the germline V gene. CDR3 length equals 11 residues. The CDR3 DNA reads TGTGCCACCAGCGGATACGGCGGGCAGTACTTC. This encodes CATSGYGGQYF.

The CDR3 sequence: CASKVRAGSETQYF. The CDR3 DNA is TGTGCCAGTAAAGTGCGGGCAGGGAGCGAGACCCAGTACTTC. This chain links TRBV19 with TRBJ2-5; D possibly uses TRBD1 or TRBD2 (5 bases each). The CDR3 loop spans 14 amino acids. CDR1 is LNHDA, CDR2 SQIVND, per germline (reference sequence). V was cut by 7 bases and J by 5 bases, with 17 bases left in between.

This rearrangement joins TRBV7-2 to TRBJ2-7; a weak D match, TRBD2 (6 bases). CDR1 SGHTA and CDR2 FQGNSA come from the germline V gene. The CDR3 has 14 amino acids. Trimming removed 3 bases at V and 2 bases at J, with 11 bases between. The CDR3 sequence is CASSFSGRPYEQYF. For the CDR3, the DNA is TGTGCCAGCAGCTTCTCGGGGAGGCCCTACGAGCAGTACTTC.

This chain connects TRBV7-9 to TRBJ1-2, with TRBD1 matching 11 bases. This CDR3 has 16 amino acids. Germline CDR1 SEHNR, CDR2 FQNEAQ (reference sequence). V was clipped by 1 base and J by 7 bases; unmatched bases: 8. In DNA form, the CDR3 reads TGTGCCAGCAGCTTAGGCAACCGGGACAGGGGGATTGGCTACACCTTC. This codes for CASSLGNRDRGIGYTF.

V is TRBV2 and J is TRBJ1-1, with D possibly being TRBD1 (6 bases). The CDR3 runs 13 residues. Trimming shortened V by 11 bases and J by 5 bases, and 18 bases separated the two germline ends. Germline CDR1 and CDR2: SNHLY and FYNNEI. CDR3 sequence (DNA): TGTGCCCCCTCGGGGGGGGCTGGTACTGAAGCTTTCTTT. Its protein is CAPSGGAGTEAFF. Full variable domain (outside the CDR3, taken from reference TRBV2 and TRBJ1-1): EPEVTQTPSHQVTQMGQEVILRCVPISNHLYFYWYRQILGQKVEFLVSFYNNEISEKSEIFDDQFSVERPDGSNFTLKIRSTKLEDSAMYFCAPSGGAGTEAFFGQGTRLTVV.

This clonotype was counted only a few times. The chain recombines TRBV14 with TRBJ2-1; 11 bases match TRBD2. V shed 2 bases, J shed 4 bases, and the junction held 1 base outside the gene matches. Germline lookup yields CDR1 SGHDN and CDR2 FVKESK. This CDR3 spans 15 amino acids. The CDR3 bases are TGTGCCAGCAGCCAACCTAGCGGGAGGTACAATGAGCAGTTCTTC. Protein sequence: CASSQPSGRYNEQFF.

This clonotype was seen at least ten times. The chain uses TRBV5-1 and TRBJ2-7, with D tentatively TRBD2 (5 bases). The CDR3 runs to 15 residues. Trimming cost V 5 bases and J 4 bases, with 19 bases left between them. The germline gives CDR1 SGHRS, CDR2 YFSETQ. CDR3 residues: CASSTTWFEGYEQYF. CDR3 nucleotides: TGCGCCAGCAGTACTACGTGGTTTGAGGGATACGAGCAGTACTTC.

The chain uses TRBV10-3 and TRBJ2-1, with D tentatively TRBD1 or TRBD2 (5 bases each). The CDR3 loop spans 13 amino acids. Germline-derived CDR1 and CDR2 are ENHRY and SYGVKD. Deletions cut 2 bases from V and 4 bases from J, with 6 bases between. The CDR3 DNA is TGTGCCATCAGTGAGGGGGGATACAATGAGCAGTTCTTC. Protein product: CAISEGGYNEQFF.

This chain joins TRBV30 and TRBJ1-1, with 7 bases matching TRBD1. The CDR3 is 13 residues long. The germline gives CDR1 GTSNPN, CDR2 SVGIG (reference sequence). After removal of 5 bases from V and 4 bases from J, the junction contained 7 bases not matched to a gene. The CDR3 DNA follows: TGTGCCTGGGACAGGGTAGAAGGCACTGAAGCTTTCTTT. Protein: CAWDRVEGTEAFF.

Here the CDR3 DNA reads TGCAGTGCTAGAGTTATAGGGATAAAGCCTCTCTACGAGCAGTACTTC. Translation gives CSARVIGIKPLYEQYF. The V call is TRBV20-1, the J call TRBJ2-7; D gene ambiguous. There are 16 residues in the CDR3. In germline, CDR1 is DFQATT, CDR2 SNEGSKA (reference sequence). Trimming left V 1 base short and J 3 bases short, with 19 bases between.